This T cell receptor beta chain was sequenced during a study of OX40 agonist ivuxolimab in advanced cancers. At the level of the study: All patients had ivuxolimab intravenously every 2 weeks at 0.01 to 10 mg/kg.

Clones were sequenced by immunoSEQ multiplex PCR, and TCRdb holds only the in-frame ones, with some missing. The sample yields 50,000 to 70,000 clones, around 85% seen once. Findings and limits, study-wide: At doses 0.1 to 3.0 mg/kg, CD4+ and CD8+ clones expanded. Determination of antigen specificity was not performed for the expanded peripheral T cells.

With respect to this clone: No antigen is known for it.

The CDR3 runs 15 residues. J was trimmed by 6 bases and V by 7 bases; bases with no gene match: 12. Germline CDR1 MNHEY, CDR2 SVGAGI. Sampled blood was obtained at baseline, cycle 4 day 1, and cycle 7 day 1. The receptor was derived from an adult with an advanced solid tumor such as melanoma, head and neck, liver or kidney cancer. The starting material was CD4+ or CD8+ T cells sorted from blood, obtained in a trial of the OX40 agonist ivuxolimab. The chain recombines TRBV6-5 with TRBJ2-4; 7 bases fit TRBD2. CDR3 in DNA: TGTGCCAGCACCGGCCTTGGGGGGGAAAGAAACATTCAGTACTTC. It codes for CASTGLGGERNIQYF.